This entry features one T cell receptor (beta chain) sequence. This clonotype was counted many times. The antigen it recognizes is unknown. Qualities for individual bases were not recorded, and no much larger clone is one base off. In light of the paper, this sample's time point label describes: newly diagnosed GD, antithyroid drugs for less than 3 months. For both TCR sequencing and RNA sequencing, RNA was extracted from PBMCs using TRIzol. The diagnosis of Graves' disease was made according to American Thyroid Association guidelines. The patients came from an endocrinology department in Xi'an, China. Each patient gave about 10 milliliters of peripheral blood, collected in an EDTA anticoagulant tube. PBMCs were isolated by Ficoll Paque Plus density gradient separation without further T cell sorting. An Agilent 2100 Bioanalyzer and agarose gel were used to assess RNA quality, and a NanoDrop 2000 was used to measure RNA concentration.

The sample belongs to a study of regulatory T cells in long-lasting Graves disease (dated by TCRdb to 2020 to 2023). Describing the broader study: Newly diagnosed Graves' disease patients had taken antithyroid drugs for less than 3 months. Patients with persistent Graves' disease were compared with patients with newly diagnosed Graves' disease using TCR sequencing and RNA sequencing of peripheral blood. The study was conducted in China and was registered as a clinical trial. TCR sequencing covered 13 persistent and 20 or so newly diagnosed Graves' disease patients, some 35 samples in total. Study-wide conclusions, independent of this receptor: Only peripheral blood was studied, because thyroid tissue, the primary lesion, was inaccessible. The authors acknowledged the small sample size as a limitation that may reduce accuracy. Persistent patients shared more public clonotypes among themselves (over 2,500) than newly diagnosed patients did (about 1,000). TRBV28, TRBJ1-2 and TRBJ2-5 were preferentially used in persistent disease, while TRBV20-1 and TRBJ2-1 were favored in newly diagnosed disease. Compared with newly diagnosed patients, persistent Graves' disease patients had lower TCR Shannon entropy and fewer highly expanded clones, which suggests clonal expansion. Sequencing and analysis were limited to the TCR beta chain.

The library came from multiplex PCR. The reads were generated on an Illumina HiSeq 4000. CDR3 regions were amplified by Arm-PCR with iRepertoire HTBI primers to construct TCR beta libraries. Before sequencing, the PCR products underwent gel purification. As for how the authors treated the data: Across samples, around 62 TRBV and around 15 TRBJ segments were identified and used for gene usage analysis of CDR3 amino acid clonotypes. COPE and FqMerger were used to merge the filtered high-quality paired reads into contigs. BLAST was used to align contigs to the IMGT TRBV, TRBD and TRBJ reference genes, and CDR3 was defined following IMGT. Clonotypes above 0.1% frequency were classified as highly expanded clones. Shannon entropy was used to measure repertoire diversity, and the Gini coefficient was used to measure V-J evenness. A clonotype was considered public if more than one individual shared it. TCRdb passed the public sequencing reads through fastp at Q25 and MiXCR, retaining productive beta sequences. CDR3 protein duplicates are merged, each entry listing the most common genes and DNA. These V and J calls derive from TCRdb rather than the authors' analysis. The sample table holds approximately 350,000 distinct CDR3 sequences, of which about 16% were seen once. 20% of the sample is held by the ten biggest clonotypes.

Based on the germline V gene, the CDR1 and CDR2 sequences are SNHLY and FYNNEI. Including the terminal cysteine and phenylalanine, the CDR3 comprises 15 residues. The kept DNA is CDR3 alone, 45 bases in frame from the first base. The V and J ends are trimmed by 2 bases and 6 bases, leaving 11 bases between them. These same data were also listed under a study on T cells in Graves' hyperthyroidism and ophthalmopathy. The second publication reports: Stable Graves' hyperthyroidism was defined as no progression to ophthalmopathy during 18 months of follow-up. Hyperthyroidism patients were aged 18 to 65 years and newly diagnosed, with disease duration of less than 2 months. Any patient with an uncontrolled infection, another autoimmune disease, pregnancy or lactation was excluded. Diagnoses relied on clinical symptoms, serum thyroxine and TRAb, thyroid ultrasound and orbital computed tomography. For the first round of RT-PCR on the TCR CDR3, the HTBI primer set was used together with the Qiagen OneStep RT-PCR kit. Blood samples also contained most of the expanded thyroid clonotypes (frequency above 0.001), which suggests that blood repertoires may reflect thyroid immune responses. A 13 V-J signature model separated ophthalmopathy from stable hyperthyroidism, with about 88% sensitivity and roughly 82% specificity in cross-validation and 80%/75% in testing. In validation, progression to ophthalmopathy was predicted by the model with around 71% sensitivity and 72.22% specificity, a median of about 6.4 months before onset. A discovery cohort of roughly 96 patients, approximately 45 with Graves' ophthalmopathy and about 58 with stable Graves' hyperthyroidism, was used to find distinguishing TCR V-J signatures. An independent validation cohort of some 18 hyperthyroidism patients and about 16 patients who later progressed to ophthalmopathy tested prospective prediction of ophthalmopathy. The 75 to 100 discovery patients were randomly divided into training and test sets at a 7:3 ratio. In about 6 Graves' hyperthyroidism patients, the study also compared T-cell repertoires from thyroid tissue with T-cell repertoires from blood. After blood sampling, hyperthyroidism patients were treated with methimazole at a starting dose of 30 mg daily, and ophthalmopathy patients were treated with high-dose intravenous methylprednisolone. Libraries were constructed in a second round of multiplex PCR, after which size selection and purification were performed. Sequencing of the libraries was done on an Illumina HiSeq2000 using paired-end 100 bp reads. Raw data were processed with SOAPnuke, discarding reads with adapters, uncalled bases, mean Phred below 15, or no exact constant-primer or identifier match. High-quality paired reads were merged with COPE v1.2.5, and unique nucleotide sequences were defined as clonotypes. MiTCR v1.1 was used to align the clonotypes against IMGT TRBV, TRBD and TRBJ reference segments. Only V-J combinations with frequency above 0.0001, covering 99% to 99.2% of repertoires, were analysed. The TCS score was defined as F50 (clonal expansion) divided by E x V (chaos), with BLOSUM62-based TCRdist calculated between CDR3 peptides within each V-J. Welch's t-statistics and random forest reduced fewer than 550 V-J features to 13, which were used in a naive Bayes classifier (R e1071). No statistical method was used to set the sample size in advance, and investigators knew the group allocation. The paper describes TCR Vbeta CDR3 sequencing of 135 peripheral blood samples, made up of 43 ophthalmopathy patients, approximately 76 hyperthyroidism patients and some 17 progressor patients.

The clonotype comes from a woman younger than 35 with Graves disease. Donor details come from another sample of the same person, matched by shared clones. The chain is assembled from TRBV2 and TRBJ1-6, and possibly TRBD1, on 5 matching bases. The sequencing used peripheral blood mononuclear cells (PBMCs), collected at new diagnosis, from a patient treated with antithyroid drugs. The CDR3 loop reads CASSELTQGNSPLHF. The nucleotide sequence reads TGTGCCAGCAGTGAACTGACTCAGGGTAATTCACCCCTCCACTTT.